This T cell receptor (beta chain) was captured by sequencing in a study of blood T cell repertoires in COVID-19. Background on the study: Sources were T cells, B-cell-depleted T cells, or PBMCs; the material itself was cDNA or gDNA.

Per the authors' pipeline: Using reference gene primer amplification, nucleated cell counts were estimated. Repertoires were generated with immunoSEQ multiplex PCR, while TCRdb's copy carries only in-frame clones and drops some. V and J calls and clone size come straight from that table; D and trimming were deduced from the DNA. The data hold about 200,000 clones, with about 83% observed a single time. Sequences were obtained from peripheral blood. The sequence came from a man aged 55 to 70 who had recovered from COVID-19.

DNA of the CDR3: TGTGCCAGCAGCACCGAAGGGGCGGATCAGCCCCAGCATTTT. Protein sequence: CASSTEGADQPQHF. The rearrangement joins TRBV21-1 to TRBJ1-5; TRBD1 is taken as the D call from the table, unchecked against the DNA. TRBV21-1 is annotated as a pseudogene. The CDR3 runs to 14 residues.